These 24 T cell receptor beta chains were sequenced from one sample in a study of tumor and adjacent non-tumor tissue in lung cancer. The template was RNA from unsorted bulk tissue. This non-tumor lung sample came from over 3 cm beyond the tumor edge. A modified ARM-PCR protocol with three rounds of nested PCR amplified TCRbeta. TCRdb fed the multiplex PCR reads into MiXCR, producing one record per CDR3 protein. Of 94,000 or so distinct CDR3 sequences in the sample, more than 75% were seen once. The specimen sequenced was distant non-tumor lung tissue. All receptors derive from a woman between 50 and 59 years old with non-small cell lung cancer.

The V gene is TRBV5-1, the J gene TRBJ1-1; D remains ambiguous. The CDR3 runs to 13 residues. With 5 bases removed from V and 3 bases from J, the gap between germline ends came to 11 bases. CDR1 and CDR2 from the germline V gene are SGHRS and YFSETQ. The CDR3 sequence is CASSPIVDTEAFF. The CDR3 coding sequence is TGCGCCAGCAGTCCCATAGTTGACACTGAAGCTTTCTTT. The variable domain in full, with the rest retrieved from reference TRBV5-1 and TRBJ1-1, is KAGVTQTPRYLIKTRGQQVTLSCSPISGHRSVSWYQQTPGQGLQFLFEYFSETQRNKGNFPGRFSGRQFSNSRSEMNVSTLELGDSALYLCASSPIVDTEAFFGQGTRLTVV.

Worth noting for this clonotype: At one boundary the junction diverges from the germline segment, which might be a read error. This chain uses TRBV12-5 with TRBJ2-7, with D possibly TRBD1 on 5 matching bases. Germline CDR1 reads LGHNT; CDR2 reads FRNRAP. This CDR3 region has 15 residues. The CDR3 DNA reads as TGTGCTAGTGGTCCCAGGACATGGGAACCCTACGAGCTGTACTTC. Translated, it gives CASGPRTWEPYELYF. Drawing the rest from reference TRBV12-5 and TRBJ2-7, the complete variable domain is DARVTQTPRHKVTEMGQEVTMRCQPILGHNTVFWYRQTMMQGLELLAYFRNRAPLDDSGMPKDRFSAEMPDATLATLKIQPSEPRDSAVYFCASGPRTWEPYELYFGPGTRLTVT.

Of note for this clonotype: Being one base from a much bigger clone, this may be a read error. The chain joins TRBV6-1 to TRBJ1-6, with D unclear. CDR3 size: 11 residues. Per the germline V gene, CDR1 is MNHNS and CDR2 is SASEGT. The CDR3 DNA follows: TGTGCCAGCAGAGGAAATTCACTCCTCCACTTT. This encodes CASRGNSLLHF.

In the case of this clonotype: In this CDR3 the conserved last residue, phenylalanine or tryptophan, is missing, so a read error is likely. This chain uses TRBV4-2 with TRBJ1-5; D is uncertain. The CDR3 length is 15 residues. The germline V gene has CDR1 LGHNA and CDR2 YNFKEQ. CDR3 coding DNA: TGTGCCAGCAGCCAAGAGTTCACTAGCAATCAGTCCCAGCATTCT. It is translated as CASSQEFTSNQSQHS.

This clonotype occurred a few times. An end of the junction does not agree with germline; a read error may underlie this. The gene calls are TRBV6-1 and TRBJ1-1; D is ambiguous. This CDR3 has 11 amino acids. Germline V gene lookup returns CDR1 MNHNS and CDR2 SASEGT. The CDR3 nucleotides read TGTGCCAACAGTGAGGGTCCCGAAGCTTTCTTT. It codes for CANSEGPEAFF.

The chain employs TRBV29-1 and TRBJ2-3; the D is unclear. V was shortened by 3 bases and J by 12 bases, with 10 bases between the two germline ends. CDR3 length equals 10 residues. Per germline, CDR1 SQVTM and CDR2 ANQGSEA. In DNA, the CDR3 is TGCAGCGTTGATGCCCCTATACAGTATTTT. This encodes CSVDAPIQYF.

This clonotype was detected a few times. Sequence at one end of the junction differs from germline and may be a read error. V gene TRBV6-2 or TRBV6-3 combines with J gene TRBJ2-1; D is ambiguous. This CDR3 contains 13 residues. Per the germline V gene, CDR1 is MNHEY and CDR2 is SVGEGT. CDR3 protein: CASSLVPYDEQFF. CDR3 DNA sequence: TGTGCTAGCAGTTTAGTCCCTTACGATGAGCAGTTCTTC.

About this clonotype itself: Sequence at one end of the junction differs from germline and may be a read error. V gene TRBV29-1 combines with J gene TRBJ2-1, with TRBD2 as a possible D gene (6 bases). Per germline, CDR1 SQVTM and CDR2 ANQGSEA. The CDR3 loop spans 15 amino acids. This chain's CDR3 is CCVEQSGSPYNEQFF. The CDR3 nucleotides read TGCTGCGTTGAACAGTCCGGGAGCCCCTACAATGAGCAGTTCTTC.

This clonotype was detected once. At one end, the junction sequence differs from germline, possibly due to a read error. The chain combines TRBV11-2 with TRBJ2-1; 7 bases line up with TRBD2. The CDR3 length is 15 residues. In germline, CDR1 is SGHAT, CDR2 FQNNGV. This CDR3 is CDSSLSSGRENEQFF. CDR3 DNA: TGTGACAGCAGCCTATCTAGCGGTAGGGAAAATGAGCAGTTCTTC.

Remarks on this clonotype: The junction departs from the called germline gene at one end, perhaps through a read error. As DNA, the CDR3 is TGCAGTGCTAGAGGGACAGGGGTGGTGAATGGGGCCAACGTCCCGACTTTC. Its translation: CSARGTGVVNGANVPTF. The rearrangement links TRBV20-1 to TRBJ2-6; TRBD1 aligns across 9 bases. In germline, CDR1 is DFQATT, CDR2 SNEGSKA (reference sequence). This CDR3 spans 17 amino acids.

This sequence joins TRBV7-9 and TRBJ2-3; TRBD2 matches 10 bases. Germline V gene sequence: CDR1 SEHNR, CDR2 FQNEAQ (reference sequence). The J segment lost 6 bases and the V segment lost 5 bases, leaving 14 bases of the junction unmatched. The CDR3 has 17 amino acids. Here the CDR3 reads CASSPRSGRATEDTQYF. The CDR3 nucleotides are TGTGCCAGCAGCCCCCGAAGCGGGAGGGCGACAGAGGATACGCAGTATTTT.

This clonotype came up once. One junction end does not reproduce the germline sequence, and a read error may be involved. The chain uses TRBV12-3 or TRBV12-4 and TRBJ2-1; perhaps D is TRBD1 or TRBD2 (5 bases each). This CDR3 contains 15 residues. CDR3 nucleotides: TGTGGCAGCAGTTCCCCGGGACGGGAATCTAATGAGCAATTCTTC. This gives the protein CGSSSPGRESNEQFF.

V is TRBV4-1 and J is TRBJ2-1; 7 bases map to TRBD2. V trimming: 7 bases; J trimming: 4 bases; junction bases outside the gene matches: 16. The CDR3 spans 17 residues. Germline lookup yields CDR1 MGHRA and CDR2 YSYEKL. The CDR3 region has the DNA TGCGCCAGCAACCACCCGACACGGGGGGATGCATACAATGAGCAGTTCTTC. It encodes CASNHPTRGDAYNEQFF.

The V and J genes are TRBV4-2 and TRBJ2-3; perhaps TRBD2 as D (7 bases). V was trimmed by 3 bases and J by 4 bases, leaving 17 bases between them. Germline V gives CDR1 LGHNA, CDR2 YNFKEQ. CDR3 length: 16 residues. The CDR3 is CASSQDRLAGPDTQYF. The CDR3 nucleotides are TGTGCCAGCAGCCAGGACAGACTAGCTGGACCAGATACGCAGTATTTT.

This clonotype was observed a few times. A much larger clone differs by one base, so this may be a read error. The chain couples TRBV28 to TRBJ2-7; 10 bases agree with TRBD2. V trimming: 6 bases; J trimming: 4 bases; junction bases outside the gene matches: 15. Germline CDR1 and CDR2: MDHEN and SYDVKM. The length of the CDR3 is 17 residues. The CDR3 is CASRPGLAEAGYYEQYF. The CDR3 region has the DNA TGTGCCAGCAGACCTGGACTAGCGGAAGCGGGGTATTACGAGCAGTACTTC. Looking up the rest from reference TRBV28 and TRBJ2-7 gives the full variable domain: DVKVTQSSRYLVKRTGEKVFLECVQDMDHENMFWYRQDPGLGLRLIYFSYDVKMKEKGDIPEGYSVSREKKERFSLILESASTNQTSMYLCASRPGLAEAGYYEQYFGPGTRLTVT.

Regarding this clonotype: The conserved closing phenylalanine or tryptophan is absent in this CDR3, likely reflecting a read error. Because the CDR3's place on the DNA is in doubt, the DNA is left out and the CDR3 is given as listed by TCRdb. The V gene is TRBV10-1, the J gene TRBJ2-2; the D call of TRBD1 is as the table states it, not checked on the DNA. The CDR3 is made up of 13 amino acids, end residues included. CDR1 WNHNN and CDR2 SYGVQD come from the germline V gene (reference sequence). CDR3 residues: CASSTGTFGELFL.

Comments on this clonotype: The germline gene is not matched at one end of the junction; a read error may be the cause. This sequence joins TRBV5-1 and TRBJ2-1; a possible D gene is TRBD2 (6 bases). The CDR3 covers 15 residues. CDR1 and CDR2 (germline): SGHRS, YFSETQ. The CDR3 DNA follows: TGCACCAGCAGCCAGGGCGGGACGACGTTGGGTGAGCAGTTCTTC. It is translated as CTSSQGGTTLGEQFF.

Of note for this clonotype: Mismatch with germline at one junction end may stem from a read error. V is TRBV28 and J is TRBJ1-2, with 9 bases fitting TRBD1. The CDR3 spans 14 residues. In germline, CDR1 is MDHEN, CDR2 SYDVKM. Here the CDR3 reads CASRHGTGNYGYSF. The CDR3 DNA is TGTGCCAGCAGGCACGGGACAGGGAACTATGGCTACAGCTTC.

On this clonotype itself: At one boundary the junction diverges from the germline segment, which might be a read error. CDR3 amino acids: CSVDDGSRGETQYF. In DNA, the CDR3 is TGCAGCGTTGATGATGGTTCAAGGGGAGAGACACAGTACTTC. The chain links TRBV29-1 to TRBJ2-5; D tentatively fits TRBD1 or TRBD2 (5 bases each). In germline, CDR1 is SQVTM, CDR2 ANQGSEA. This CDR3 comprises 14 residues.

The chain couples TRBV11-2 to TRBJ2-3; either TRBD1 or TRBD2 may fit D (6 bases each). This CDR3 contains 15 residues. Per germline, CDR1 SGHAT and CDR2 FQNNGV. DNA of the CDR3: TGTGCAAGCGGCTTAGAGGGGGGAAGACAAGATACGCAGTATTTT. It encodes CASGLEGGRQDTQYF.

This clonotype has a count of ten or more. A read error is possible here, since a much larger clone lies one base away. The V gene is TRBV6-5, the J gene TRBJ2-7; tentatively, D is TRBD1 (7 bases). Germline assignment: CDR1 MNHEY and CDR2 SVGAGI. V lost 4 bases to trimming and J lost 1 base, with 11 bases between them. This CDR3 is built from 14 residues. The CDR3 here is CASSCGTESYEQYF. Here the CDR3 DNA reads TGTGCCAGCAGTTGCGGGACAGAGTCCTACGAGCAGTACTTC.

As to this clonotype: A read error is likely, as this CDR3 ends without the conserved phenylalanine or tryptophan. This sequence joins TRBV6-1 and TRBJ2-1; perhaps TRBD1 as D (5 bases). CDR3 size: 12 residues. The germline CDR1 and CDR2 sequences are MNHNS and SASEGT. CDR3 sequence reads: CTSRAGYNEQFL. As DNA, the CDR3 is TGTACCAGCAGGGCCGGTTACAATGAGCAGTTCTTA.

About this clonotype itself: A junction end diverges from the germline sequence, so it may reflect a read error. V usage is TRBV4-1 and J usage is TRBJ2-7; no reliable D call. This CDR3 is 15 amino acids long. The germline gives CDR1 MGHRA, CDR2 YSYEKL. This CDR3 reads CASSQEAGPSYELYF. CDR3 DNA: TGCGCCAGCAGCCAAGAGGCTGGGCCTTCCTACGAGCTGTACTTC.

This clonotype was seen once. The CDR3 carries no conserved terminal phenylalanine or tryptophan, so it likely arises from a read error. The J gene is TRBJ2-1, the V gene TRBV7-3, with D possibly matching TRBD2 (5 bases). Germline V lookup: CDR1 SGHTA, CDR2 FQGTGA. CDR3 length equals 12 residues. CDR3 DNA sequence: TGTGTCAGCAGCCGTACTAGGGATGAGCAGTTCCTC. It encodes CVSSRTRDEQFL.